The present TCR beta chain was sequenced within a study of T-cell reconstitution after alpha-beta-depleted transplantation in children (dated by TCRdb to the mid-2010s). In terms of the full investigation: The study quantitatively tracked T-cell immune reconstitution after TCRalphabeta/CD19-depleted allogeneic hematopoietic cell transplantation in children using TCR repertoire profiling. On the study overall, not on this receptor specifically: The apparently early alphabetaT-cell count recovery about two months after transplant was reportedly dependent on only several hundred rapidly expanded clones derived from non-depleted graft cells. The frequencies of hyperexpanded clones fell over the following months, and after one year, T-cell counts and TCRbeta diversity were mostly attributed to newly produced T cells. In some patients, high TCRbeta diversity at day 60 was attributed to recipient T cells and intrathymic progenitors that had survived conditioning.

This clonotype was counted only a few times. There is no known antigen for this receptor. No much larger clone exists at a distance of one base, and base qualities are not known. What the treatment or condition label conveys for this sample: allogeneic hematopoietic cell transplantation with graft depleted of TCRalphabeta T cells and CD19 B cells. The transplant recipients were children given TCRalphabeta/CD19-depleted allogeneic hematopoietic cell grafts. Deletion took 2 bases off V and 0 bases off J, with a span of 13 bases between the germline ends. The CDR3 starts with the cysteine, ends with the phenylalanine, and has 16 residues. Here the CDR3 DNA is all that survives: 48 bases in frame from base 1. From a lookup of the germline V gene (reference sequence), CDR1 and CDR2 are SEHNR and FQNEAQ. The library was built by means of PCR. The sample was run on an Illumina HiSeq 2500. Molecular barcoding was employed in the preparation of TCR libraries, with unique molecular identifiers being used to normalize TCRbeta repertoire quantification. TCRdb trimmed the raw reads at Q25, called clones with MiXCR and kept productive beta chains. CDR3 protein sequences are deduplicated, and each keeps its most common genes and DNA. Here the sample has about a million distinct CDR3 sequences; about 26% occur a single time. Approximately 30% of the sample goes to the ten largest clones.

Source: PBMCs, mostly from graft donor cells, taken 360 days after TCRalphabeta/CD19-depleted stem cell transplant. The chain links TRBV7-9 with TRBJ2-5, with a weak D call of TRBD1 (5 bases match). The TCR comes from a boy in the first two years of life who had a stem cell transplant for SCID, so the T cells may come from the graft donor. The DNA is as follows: TGTGCCAGCAGCTTATTCCAGGGAAAGTACCAAGAGACCCAGTACTTC. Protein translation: CASSLFQGKYQETQYF.